This T cell receptor beta chain was documented in a study of T-cell memory formation after mild COVID-19. The CDR3 has 18 residues. Trimming took 6 bases from V and 4 from J, leaving 26 bases between them. The germline V gene encodes CDR1 MNHEY and CDR2 SVGEGT. TCRdb recomputed calls from the 5' RACE reads with MiXCR, one row per CDR3 protein. The repertoire has roughly 550,000 distinct CDR3 sequences, around 21% of them found once; the top ten carry approximately 12%. This clonotype was found a few times. Source material: PBMCs or a T cell subset sorted from them (not recorded which). The chain is built from TRBV6-2 or TRBV6-3 and TRBJ2-3, with D hard to call. This receptor was taken from an adult woman who had mild COVID-19 (a few samples of this study predate the infection). Cell type and time point are not known. The CDR3 region has the DNA TGTGCCAGCAGCCACCCTGAATCGTACAGATTGAACCCAGATACGCAGTATTTT. Protein: CASSHPESYRLNPDTQYF.